Presented here are 23 T cell receptor beta chains from one specimen sequenced in a study of technical replicates of blood from several donors. Sequenced by immunoSEQ multiplex PCR; TCRdb stores in-frame clones only, minus some. This table holds approximately 58,000 clones, less than 90% found once. Sequencing used PBMCs. The receptors derive from a human donor in good health. Some clones in this sample may be carry-over from other donors' samples.

The rearrangement uses TRBV7-8 and TRBJ2-1, with 7 bases aligning to TRBD2. V shed 8 bases, J shed 4 bases, and the junction held 5 bases outside the gene matches. CDR1 and CDR2 from the germline V gene are SGHVS and FQNEAQ. The CDR3 loop spans 13 amino acids. The CDR3 loop reads CASGREWYNEQFF. CDR3 DNA sequence: TGTGCCAGCGGGCGGGAGTGGTACAATGAGCAGTTCTTC.

V usage is TRBV18 and J usage is TRBJ2-2, with 7 bases lining up with TRBD2. V gave up 1 base and J gave up 2 bases; unmatched junction bases: 4. CDR1 and CDR2 (germline): KGHSH, LQKENI. The CDR3 consists of 16 residues. The CDR3 region has the DNA TGTGCCAGCTCACCACGGCGGGAGCTTAACACCGGGGAGCTGTTTTTT. Translation: CASSPRRELNTGELFF.

The chain links TRBV5-1 to TRBJ2-1, with 11 bases aligning to TRBD2. This CDR3 has 15 amino acids. The V and J ends lost 1 base and 7 bases, in that order; junction bases with no gene match: 4. Germline V gene data show CDR1 as SGHRS and CDR2 as YFSETQ. In nucleotides, the CDR3 is TGCGCCAGCAGCTTGATAGCGGGAGGGATGAATGAGCAGTTCTTC. The encoded protein is CASSLIAGGMNEQFF.

This clone was recorded once. This chain connects TRBV30 to TRBJ2-7; 8 nucleotides align to TRBD2. V dropped 1 base and J dropped 6; count of bases not matched to a gene: 8. This CDR3 region has 14 residues. The germline V gene has CDR1 GTSNPN and CDR2 SVGIG (reference sequence). CDR3 nucleotide sequence: TGTGCCTGGAGTGCGGGACTAGTTGTCCCCGAGCAGTACTTC. Its protein is CAWSAGLVVPEQYF.

This chain connects TRBV13 to TRBJ2-7; TRBD2 might be the D (6 bases). Germline-derived CDR1 and CDR2 are PRHDT and FYEKMQ (reference sequence). This CDR3 contains 13 residues. V lost 0 bases, J lost 7 bases, and 10 bases lay in between. Here the CDR3 DNA reads TGTGCCAGCAGCTTAGGGCCTGGGGGGGAGCAGTACTTC. Translated, it gives CASSLGPGGEQYF.

The chain employs TRBV10-3 and TRBJ2-7; 8 bases map to TRBD2. V gave up 8 bases and J gave up 0 bases; unmatched junction bases: 6. CDR3 length: 14 residues. CDR1 and CDR2 (germline): ENHRY, SYGVKD. CDR3 bases: TGTGCCATCTCTAGCGGGTTTACCTCCTACGAGCAGTACTTC. It codes for CAISSGFTSYEQYF.

The chain recombines TRBV5-1 with TRBJ2-2; perhaps TRBD2 as D (7 bases). This CDR3 spans 16 amino acids. Per the germline V gene, CDR1 is SGHRS and CDR2 is YFSETQ. Trimming cost V 2 bases and J 2 bases, with 13 bases left between them. The CDR3 DNA follows: TGCGCCAGCAGCTTAGTCGGGGGGCCCAACACCGGGGAGCTGTTTTTT. It encodes CASSLVGGPNTGELFF. Together with reference TRBV5-1 and TRBJ2-2, the CDR3 gives the full variable domain: KAGVTQTPRYLIKTRGQQVTLSCSPISGHRSVSWYQQTPGQGLQFLFEYFSETQRNKGNFPGRFSGRQFSNSRSEMNVSTLELGDSALYLCASSLVGGPNTGELFFGEGSRLTVL.

The V and J genes are TRBV7-3 and TRBJ2-5, with a tentative D call TRBD2 (6 bases). The CDR3 contains 13 residues. The V gene lost 5 bases and the J gene lost 7 bases, with 14 bases spanning the gap. Germline V CDR1 and CDR2: SGHTA, FQGTGA. The CDR3 DNA reads as TGTGCCAGCAGCCCGGGAGAAGTGGGGACCCAGTACTTC. Its protein product is CASSPGEVGTQYF.

The chain uses TRBV19 and TRBJ2-5, with 7 bases lining up with TRBD2. Germline V gene data show CDR1 as LNHDA and CDR2 as SQIVND (reference sequence). Losses at the gene ends were 3 bases for V and 2 bases for J; bases not matched to a gene: 9. This CDR3 has 16 residues. CDR3 protein: CASSMAYSGVQETQYF. The CDR3 coding sequence is TGTGCCAGTAGTATGGCCTACAGCGGGGTGCAAGAGACCCAGTACTTC. Together with reference TRBV19 and TRBJ2-5, the CDR3 gives the full variable domain: DGGITQSPKYLFRKEGQNVTLSCEQNLNHDAMYWYRQDPGQGLRLIYYSQIVNDFQKGDIAEGYSVSREKKESFPLTVTSAQKNPTAFYLCASSMAYSGVQETQYFGPGTRLLVL.

This clone has a single count. The chain joins TRBV5-6 to TRBJ2-4; TRBD2 matches at 7 bases. Germline CDR1 SGHDT, CDR2 YYEEEE. This CDR3 contains 18 residues. V was clipped by 4 bases and J by 3 bases; unmatched bases: 16. The CDR3 DNA reads TGTGCCAGCAGCAGGGGAGGTTTGCGGGAGACAGTCAAAAACATTCAGTACTTC. Protein product: CASSRGGLRETVKNIQYF.

The CDR3 DNA reads TGTGCCAGTAGTATAGCTACGGGACACTTCTACGAGCAGTACTTC. Residues: CASSIATGHFYEQYF. The chain uses TRBV19 and TRBJ2-7; the D gene is possibly TRBD1 (6 bases). The CDR3 extends over 15 amino acids. CDR1 and CDR2 (germline): LNHDA, SQIVND (reference sequence). With 1 base removed from V and 3 bases from J, the gap between germline ends came to 13 bases.

This sequence joins TRBV5-1 and TRBJ2-2; D gene uncertain. CDR1 is SGHRS, CDR2 YFSETQ, per germline. This CDR3 has 14 residues. V was trimmed by 0 bases and J by 5 bases, leaving 8 bases between them. CDR3 nucleotide sequence: TGCGCCAGCAGCTTGGGTCCGTCGACCGGGGAGCTGTTTTTT. Encoded protein: CASSLGPSTGELFF.

This clone was counted between two and nine times. Other DNA sequences in this sample translate to the same CDR3. The chain links TRBV7-9 to TRBJ1-1; 9 positions agree with TRBD1. V lost 4 bases to trimming and J lost 5 bases; unmatched junction nucleotides: 2. The CDR3 runs to 13 residues. Germline values: CDR1 SEHNR, CDR2 FQNEAQ (reference sequence). CDR3 in amino acids: CASSWTGETEAFF. In DNA form, the CDR3 reads TGTGCCAGCAGCTGGACAGGGGAAACTGAAGCTTTCTTT.

This chain joins TRBV6-6 and TRBJ2-2; the D gene is possibly TRBD1 (6 bases). The germline CDR1 and CDR2 sequences are MNHNY and SVGAGI (reference sequence). V lost 4 bases and J 4 bases, leaving 10 bases between the germline ends. The CDR3 runs 14 residues. This CDR3 reads CASSWDITTGELFF. The DNA of the CDR3 is TGTGCCAGCAGTTGGGACATCACCACCGGGGAGCTGTTTTTT.

This rearrangement joins TRBV27 to TRBJ2-7; D unresolved. The V gene's germline CDR1 is MNHEY and CDR2 SMNVEV (reference sequence). The CDR3 loop spans 15 amino acids. Between the trimmed V and J ends, which lost 3 bases and 3 bases, there was a span of 15 bases. CDR3 sequence: CASSFFPGQNYEQYF. The CDR3 DNA reads TGTGCCAGCAGTTTTTTTCCTGGTCAGAACTACGAGCAGTACTTC.

The V gene is TRBV5-1, the J gene TRBJ2-7; D not resolved. This CDR3 comprises 14 residues. V was clipped by 4 bases and J by 5 bases, with 16 bases between them. The germline CDR1 and CDR2 sequences are SGHRS and YFSETQ. Written as DNA, the CDR3 is TGCGCCAGCAGCCCCTCGGCCCGGCTAGACGAGCAGTACTTC. Its protein product is CASSPSARLDEQYF.

The rearrangement links TRBV28 to TRBJ2-7; 7 bases agree with TRBD1. The CDR3 has 15 residues. Trimming at V came to 4 bases and at J to 6 bases, leaving 12 bases not matched to a gene. CDR1 and CDR2 from the germline V gene are MDHEN and SYDVKM. CDR3 sequence (DNA): TGTGCCAGCAGTTCCCAGGGTCGGCACAGGGGCGAGCAGTACTTC. Translated: CASSSQGRHRGEQYF.

The chain employs TRBV18 and TRBJ2-7; D is possibly TRBD1 (5 bases). V was trimmed by 5 bases and J by 3 bases, leaving 11 bases between them. Germline V gives CDR1 KGHSH, CDR2 LQKENI. The CDR3 contains 13 residues. CDR3 amino acids: CASSKGVVYEQYF. CDR3 nucleotides: TGTGCCAGCTCAAAAGGGGTCGTCTACGAGCAGTACTTC.

V is TRBV7-9 and J is TRBJ2-7; D is perhaps TRBD1 (6 bases). Germline CDR1 and CDR2: SEHNR and FQNEAQ (reference sequence). The ends were cut back, 4 bases at V and 2 bases at J, with 9 bases in the middle. The CDR3 length is 13 residues. The CDR3 spells CASSSTGPYEQYF. CDR3 DNA sequence: TGTGCCAGCAGCTCTACAGGGCCCTACGAGCAGTACTTC.

The gene calls are TRBV9 and TRBJ2-6; D possibly corresponds to TRBD1 (6 bases). This CDR3 contains 15 residues. CDR1 is SGDLS, CDR2 YYNGEE, per germline. V was trimmed by 5 bases and J by 2 bases, leaving 11 bases between them. The CDR3 loop is CASSAGDAGANVLTF. The CDR3 nucleotides are TGTGCCAGCAGTGCAGGGGATGCTGGGGCCAACGTCCTGACTTTC. Full variable domain (rest looked up from reference TRBV9 and TRBJ2-6): DSGVTQTPKHLITATGQRVTLRCSPRSGDLSVYWYQQSLDQGLQFLIQYYNGEERAKGNILERFSAQQFPDLHSELNLSSLELGDSALYFCASSAGDAGANVLTFGAGSRLTVL.

The CDR3 reads CASSLWASGQPQHF. For the CDR3, the DNA is TGTGCCAGCAGCTTGTGGGCCTCGGGGCAGCCCCAGCATTTT. The chain combines TRBV5-6 with TRBJ1-5, with D unresolved. This CDR3 has 14 residues. Trimming removed 1 base from V and 7 bases from J, with 12 bases in between. Germline values: CDR1 SGHDT, CDR2 YYEEEE. Filled out from reference TRBV5-6 and TRBJ1-5, the complete variable domain reads DAGVTQSPTHLIKTRGQQVTLRCSPKSGHDTVSWYQQALGQGPQFIFQYYEEEERQRGNFPDRFSGHQFPNYSSELNVNALLLGDSALYLCASSLWASGQPQHFGDGTRLSIL.

V gene TRBV9 combines with J gene TRBJ2-3, with 9 positions matching TRBD1. Trimming took 4 bases from V and 6 from J; bases not matched to a gene: 12. Germline CDR1 SGDLS, CDR2 YYNGEE. This CDR3 contains 16 residues. The CDR3 DNA is TGTGCCAGCAGCTCCCGACAGGGGGACCTAGCGGATACGCAGTATTTT. Encoded protein: CASSSRQGDLADTQYF. Combining the CDR3 with reference TRBV9 and TRBJ2-3 gives the whole variable domain DSGVTQTPKHLITATGQRVTLRCSPRSGDLSVYWYQQSLDQGLQFLIQYYNGEERAKGNILERFSAQQFPDLHSELNLSSLELGDSALYFCASSSRQGDLADTQYFGPGTRLTVL.

The chain joins TRBV27 to TRBJ1-2; perhaps TRBD1 as D (5 bases). CDR1 is MNHEY, CDR2 SMNVEV, per germline (reference sequence). The V and J ends lost 7 bases and 5 bases respectively, with 14 bases between them. There are 13 residues in the CDR3. CDR3 sequence: CASTLPGWYGYTF. In DNA, the CDR3 is TGTGCCAGCACCCTCCCAGGGTGGTATGGCTACACCTTC.